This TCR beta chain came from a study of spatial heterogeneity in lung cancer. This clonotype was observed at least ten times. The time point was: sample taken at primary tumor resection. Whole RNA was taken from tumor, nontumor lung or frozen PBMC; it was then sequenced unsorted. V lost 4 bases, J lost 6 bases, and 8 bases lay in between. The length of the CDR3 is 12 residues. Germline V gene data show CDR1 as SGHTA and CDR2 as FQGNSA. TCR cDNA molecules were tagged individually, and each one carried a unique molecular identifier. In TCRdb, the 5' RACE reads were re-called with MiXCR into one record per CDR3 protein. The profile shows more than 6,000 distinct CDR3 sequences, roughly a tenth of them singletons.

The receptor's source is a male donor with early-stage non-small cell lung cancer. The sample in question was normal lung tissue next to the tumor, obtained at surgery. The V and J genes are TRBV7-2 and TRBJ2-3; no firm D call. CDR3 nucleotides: TGTGCCAGCAGCTCTTACGGGGATACGCAGTATTTT. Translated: CASSSYGDTQYF.